Presented here are 19 T cell receptor beta chains from one specimen sequenced in a study of PD-L1 blockade in urothelial cancer (dated by TCRdb to the late 2010s). Library preparation used the immunoSEQ multiplex PCR assay. TCRdb limited this immuneACCESS table to in-frame rearrangements with V and J called. A share of clones is missing; checked studies link under half to unresolved V genes, and the rest is unexplained. The sample includes about 45,000 clones, with more than 70% observed a single time. 20% to 25% of the sample goes to the ten largest clones. Read against the paper, the sample's time point label means: pretreatment peripheral blood. The material was PBMCs, obtained around atezolizumab (anti-PD-L1) treatment. The source of these receptors is a donor at least 40 years old with urothelial cancer.

This chain joins TRBV5-6 and TRBJ1-2, with a possible D match to TRBD1 (6 bases). Per germline, CDR1 SGHDT and CDR2 YYEEEE. V was clipped by 5 bases and J by 2 bases, with 10 bases between them. CDR3 length: 13 amino acids. The CDR3 bases are TGTGCCAGCAGAATACAGGGAAACTATGGCTACACCTTC. Its protein product is CASRIQGNYGYTF. Drawing the rest from reference TRBV5-6 and TRBJ1-2, the complete variable domain is DAGVTQSPTHLIKTRGQQVTLRCSPKSGHDTVSWYQQALGQGPQFIFQYYEEEERQRGNFPDRFSGHQFPNYSSELNVNALLLGDSALYLCASRIQGNYGYTFGSGTRLTVV.

The chain is built from TRBV10-2 and TRBJ2-3, with D possibly matching TRBD1 (6 bases). This CDR3 spans 14 amino acids. The germline V gene encodes CDR1 WSHSY and CDR2 SAAADI. V was shortened by 7 bases and J by 4 bases, with 15 bases between the two germline ends. In DNA, the CDR3 is TGCGCCAGCACCGAAGGGGGTTCCTCAGATACGCAGTATTTT. Translating it yields CASTEGGSSDTQYF.

This chain uses TRBV9 with TRBJ1-2, with TRBD1 matching 7 bases. Germline lookup yields CDR1 SGDLS and CDR2 YYNGEE. V shed 8 bases, J shed 2 bases, and the junction held 12 bases outside the gene matches. This CDR3 spans 15 amino acids. The CDR3 is CASRRGRNLNYGYTF. The CDR3 DNA follows: TGTGCCAGTCGAAGGGGGCGGAACTTGAACTATGGCTACACCTTC.

V is TRBV19 and J is TRBJ1-2; TRBD1 matches 8 bases. This CDR3 spans 15 amino acids. V was clipped by 5 bases and J by 4 bases; unmatched bases: 9. CDR1 is LNHDA, CDR2 SQIVND, per germline (reference sequence). CDR3 loop: CASSPWTGLGYGYTF. The CDR3 DNA reads as TGTGCCAGTAGTCCGTGGACAGGGCTAGGCTATGGCTACACCTTC.

The V call is TRBV29-1, the J call TRBJ2-5; weak D call: TRBD1 (6 bases). The CDR3 length is 13 residues. Germline-derived CDR1 and CDR2 are SQVTM and ANQGSEA. CDR3 region: CTARAGERRGQYF. The CDR3, as DNA: TGCACCGCCCGGGCAGGGGAGAGACGTGGCCAGTACTTC.

This clone has more than one count but fewer than ten. Here the CDR3 DNA reads TGTGCCAGCAGCGGGACCCAACCCAGGACTAGCGGGAGCGGGGAGCTGTTTTTT. This translates into CASSGTQPRTSGSGELFF. The chain uses TRBV4-2 and TRBJ2-2; TRBD2 matches at 13 bases. Germline V CDR1 and CDR2: LGHNA, YNFKEQ. J gave up 7 bases and V 5 bases, and 13 bases lay outside the gene matches. This CDR3 is 18 amino acids long.

This chain's CDR3 is CASRGTGGGNQPQHF. CDR3 bases: TGTGCCAGCAGGGGAACAGGGGGCGGCAATCAGCCCCAGCATTTT. This chain links TRBV28 with TRBJ1-5; 9 bases map to TRBD1. CDR1 and CDR2 from the germline V gene are MDHEN and SYDVKM. The CDR3 is 15 residues long. J gave up 2 bases and V 6 bases, and 5 bases lay outside the gene matches.

This chain links TRBV30 with TRBJ2-6; 8 bases match TRBD2. The germline CDR1 and CDR2 sequences are GTSNPN and SVGIG (reference sequence). Trimming took 4 bases from V and 1 from J; bases not matched to a gene: 3. This CDR3 comprises 15 residues. CDR3 sequence: CAWTGGGSGANVLTF. DNA for the CDR3: TGTGCCTGGACCGGGGGGGGGTCTGGGGCCAACGTCCTGACTTTC.

The chain joins TRBV4-1 to TRBJ2-7; 8 bases fit TRBD1. The CDR3 is 16 amino acids. After removal of 5 bases from V and 1 base from J, the junction contained 10 bases not matched to a gene. Germline V CDR1 and CDR2: MGHRA, YSYEKL. CDR3 in DNA: TGCGCCAGCAGCTATAACACAGGGGGGCCTTCCTACGAGCAGTACTTC. As protein: CASSYNTGGPSYEQYF.

This clone has only one observation. V is TRBV29-1 and J is TRBJ2-7; a possible D gene is TRBD2 (5 bases). This CDR3 comprises 13 residues. V was trimmed by 4 bases and J by 3 bases, leaving 13 bases between them. Germline loops: CDR1 SQVTM, CDR2 ANQGSEA. CDR3 nucleotide sequence: TGCAGCGTTGGGACTCCCCGCGGCTACGAGCAGTACTTC. This gives the protein CSVGTPRGYEQYF.

The chain uses TRBV7-5 and TRBJ2-7; the table's TRBD2 call for D was not verified on the DNA. TRBV7-5 is a pseudogene locus. This CDR3 is 18 amino acids long. CDR3 coding DNA: TGTGCCAGAAGCTCGGGACTAGCGGGAGGGGAAAGAGGCTACGAGCAGTACTTC. Amino acid sequence: CARSSGLAGGERGYEQYF.

This chain's CDR3 is CASSPRALAATDTQYF. The CDR3 DNA sequence: TGTGCCAGCAGCCCCCGTGCCCTAGCGGCCACAGATACGCAGTATTTT. V and J are TRBV11-3 and TRBJ2-3; 7 bases map to TRBD2. This CDR3 comprises 16 residues. CDR1 is SGHNT and CDR2 is YENEEA in the germline V gene. J lost 2 bases, V lost 5 bases, and 10 bases had no gene match.

The chain is built from TRBV6-5 and TRBJ1-3; D gene ambiguous. CDR3 length equals 16 residues. In germline, CDR1 is MNHEY, CDR2 SVGAGI. V lost 2 bases, J lost 4 bases, and 15 bases lay in between. The CDR3 is CASSYGRGDLGNTIYF. The CDR3 nucleotides are TGTGCCAGCAGTTACGGGCGCGGGGATCTCGGAAACACCATATATTTT.

In its sample, this clone was seen a few times. The chain is built from TRBV2 and TRBJ2-7, with 9 bases lining up with TRBD2. The CDR3 has 13 residues. V gave up 10 bases and J gave up 9 bases; unmatched junction bases: 13. The germline V gene has CDR1 SNHLY and CDR2 FYNNEI. The CDR3 bases are TGTGCCAAGAATACAGGGACTAGCCTCGGGCAGTACTTC. It codes for CAKNTGTSLGQYF.

V and J are TRBV7-9 and TRBJ2-7; 7 bases fit TRBD2. The germline V gene encodes CDR1 SEHNR and CDR2 FQNEAQ (reference sequence). V lost 5 bases, J lost 3 bases, and 7 bases stayed unmatched. The CDR3 is 14 amino acids. The CDR3 is CASSVGLGGYEQYF. The CDR3 DNA reads as TGTGCCAGCAGCGTCGGACTAGGAGGCTACGAGCAGTACTTC.

In nucleotides, the CDR3 is TGCGCCAGCAGCTTGGCCCCACGGACTAGCGGGGCCTACGAGCAGTACTTC. It translates to CASSLAPRTSGAYEQYF. The chain is built from TRBV5-1 and TRBJ2-7, with 12 nucleotides matching TRBD2. The germline V gene has CDR1 SGHRS and CDR2 YFSETQ. The CDR3 is 17 amino acids. V was pared by 0 bases and J by 2 bases, with 6 bases of the junction left unmatched. Supplemented by reference TRBV5-1 and TRBJ2-7, the full variable domain reads KAGVTQTPRYLIKTRGQQVTLSCSPISGHRSVSWYQQTPGQGLQFLFEYFSETQRNKGNFPGRFSGRQFSNSRSEMNVSTLELGDSALYLCASSLAPRTSGAYEQYFGPGTRLTVT.

This chain uses TRBV4-3 with TRBJ2-1, with TRBD2 as a possible D gene (6 bases). The CDR3 is 17 residues long. In germline, CDR1 is LGHNA, CDR2 YSLEER. Trimming pared 0 bases from V and 7 bases from J, leaving 19 bases between. The CDR3 nucleotides are TGCGCCAGCAGCCAAGACGCCGGGACTCCAGACACAAATGAGCAGTTCTTC. Protein: CASSQDAGTPDTNEQFF.

The rearrangement joins TRBV18 to TRBJ1-3; no firm D call. Germline V gene lookup returns CDR1 KGHSH and CDR2 LQKENI. CDR3 length: 14 residues. V was clipped by 2 bases and J by 4 bases, with 9 bases between them. CDR3 protein: CASSPVEPGNTIYF. In DNA, the CDR3 is TGTGCCAGCTCACCAGTTGAGCCGGGAAACACCATATATTTT.

This chain links TRBV10-3 with TRBJ2-5; weak D call: TRBD2 (6 bases). Per germline, CDR1 ENHRY and CDR2 SYGVKD. The CDR3 consists of 16 residues. Deletions cut 2 bases from V and 5 bases from J, with 18 bases between. The CDR3 DNA is TGTGCCATCAGTGAGCGGGGCGGAGACGCGGGGGAGACCCAGTACTTC. Its translation: CAISERGGDAGETQYF.